This TCR beta chain was observed in a study of response to subunit inactivated influenza vaccine. This clonotype appeared a few times. Germline-derived CDR1 and CDR2 are SEHNR and FQNEAQ (reference sequence). The V and J ends lost 5 bases and 8 bases respectively, with 16 bases between them. CDR3 length: 14 amino acids. Each CDR3 protein gets one entry after TCRdb re-called the RT-PCR reads with MiXCR. In the table there are hundreds of thousands of distinct CDR3 sequences, about 11% of which are singletons. The data also belong to a second study, concerning T cells expressing NK-cell markers. That study reports: A 5'RACE template switching approach incorporating UMIs was used to make TCR beta cDNA. Each TCR beta repertoire originated in sorted T cells that were CD3+CD56+NKG2C+, CD3+CD56+NKG2C- or CD3+CD56-NKG2C+. Only alpha-beta TCR T cells were sorted in several experiments, using an anti-gamma-delta TCR antibody. A handful of donors showed these clonotypes also leading the CD3+CD56-NKG2C+ fraction.

The sequencing here drew on PBMCs from blood, taken on the day of vaccination. This TCR was recovered from a man aged 50 to 60 who received an inactivated influenza vaccine. This rearrangement joins TRBV7-9 to TRBJ2-1, with D unresolved. The CDR3 region is CASSLAKVVDEQFF. The CDR3 coding sequence is TGTGCCAGCAGCCTTGCTAAGGTAGTCGATGAGCAGTTCTTC.